These 18 T cell receptor beta chains originate from one sample sequenced in a study of blood T cell repertoires in COVID-19. Generated by immunoSEQ multiplex PCR, the TCRdb table keeps only in-frame clones and is missing some. The sample contains fewer than 250,000 clones, approximately 90% of which appear only once. Sequenced material: PBMCs or T cells enriched from blood (not recorded which). All receptors come from a man aged 25-45 years who had recovered from COVID-19.

J is TRBJ2-3 and V is TRBV19; D is uncertain. The V gene lost 3 bases and the J gene lost 6 bases, with 10 bases spanning the gap. The length of the CDR3 is 13 residues. Looked up from germline, CDR1 is LNHDA and CDR2 is SQIVND (reference sequence). CDR3 amino acids: CASSMPYGDTQYF. The CDR3, as DNA: TGTGCCAGTAGTATGCCCTACGGTGATACGCAGTATTTT.

The rearrangement joins TRBV7-8 to TRBJ1-5; 8 nucleotides match TRBD1. The germline V gene encodes CDR1 SGHVS and CDR2 FQNEAQ. The junction had 11 bases not matched to a gene; V was cut back by 5 bases and J by 8 bases. The CDR3 sequence is 15 residues long. CDR3 amino acids: CASSPMTGAREPQHF. For the CDR3, the DNA is TGTGCCAGCAGCCCGATGACAGGGGCCCGTGAGCCCCAGCATTTT.

Written as DNA, the CDR3 is TGTGCCAGCAGCGCAGTAGGTGGAACTAGCGGGGGGGCTCGGGAGCAGTACTTC. It specifies CASSAVGGTSGGAREQYF. The J gene is TRBJ2-7, the V gene TRBV9, with TRBD2 matching over 13 bases. Germline CDR1 reads SGDLS; CDR2 reads YYNGEE. The J segment lost 7 bases and the V segment lost 3 bases, leaving 16 bases of the junction unmatched. The CDR3 runs 18 residues.

This chain links TRBV28 with TRBJ2-3; D possibly corresponds to TRBD1 (6 bases). The CDR3 spans 15 residues. Germline loops: CDR1 MDHEN, CDR2 SYDVKM. With 6 bases removed from V and 5 bases from J, the gap between germline ends came to 18 bases. CDR3 sequence reads: CASSPPGRRGDTQYF. The CDR3 DNA reads as TGTGCCAGCAGCCCCCCGGGTCGCAGGGGAGATACGCAGTATTTT.

The V call is TRBV28, the J call TRBJ2-7, with 13 bases identical to TRBD2. Germline V gene lookup returns CDR1 MDHEN and CDR2 SYDVKM. V lost 8 bases to trimming and J lost 9 bases; unmatched junction nucleotides: 10. The CDR3 runs 14 residues. CDR3 sequence reads: CASSRGLAGLGQYF. The CDR3 nucleotides read TGTGCCAGCTCGAGGGGACTAGCGGGACTTGGGCAGTACTTC.

The chain combines TRBV6-5 with TRBJ1-6; TRBD1 is a possible D gene (6 bases). The CDR3 runs 13 residues. V gave up 4 bases and J gave up 7 bases, with 8 bases separating them. Germline values: CDR1 MNHEY, CDR2 SVGAGI. CDR3 sequence: CASSLTGNSPLHF. Written as DNA, the CDR3 is TGTGCCAGCAGTTTAACAGGGAATTCACCCCTCCACTTT.

This chain uses TRBV12-3 or TRBV12-4 with TRBJ2-7; TRBD1 might be the D (5 bases). This CDR3 has 12 amino acids. The germline V and J ends were trimmed by 4 bases and 4 bases, with 8 bases remaining between them. CDR3 amino acids: CASSSGLYEQYF. The CDR3 DNA is TGTGCCAGCAGTTCAGGGTTGTACGAGCAGTACTTC.

The chain has TRBV25-1 and TRBJ2-1; 11 bases align to TRBD2. CDR1 and CDR2 from the germline V gene are MGHDK and SYGVNS. The V and J ends lost 1 base and 3 bases, in that order; junction bases with no gene match: 5. This CDR3 region has 17 residues. The CDR3: CASSESGTSGSYNEQFF. CDR3 bases: TGTGCCAGCAGTGAATCGGGTACTAGCGGGAGCTACAATGAGCAGTTCTTC.

The chain joins TRBV19 to TRBJ1-5; D gene unclear. V was pared by 5 bases and J by 10 bases, with 21 bases between. The V gene's germline CDR1 is LNHDA and CDR2 SQIVND (reference sequence). The CDR3 has 15 residues. CDR3 amino acids: CASSDPSGFSAPQHF. CDR3 nucleotide sequence: TGTGCCAGTAGTGATCCTTCGGGTTTCTCAGCCCCCCAGCATTTT.

This rearrangement joins TRBV12-3 or TRBV12-4 to TRBJ1-2; D is unresolved. The V end was cut by 3 bases, the J end by 1 base, with 6 bases between. CDR3 length: 13 amino acids. The CDR3 DNA reads TGTGCCAGCAGTTTCGCAGATAACTATGGCTACACCTTC. This translates into CASSFADNYGYTF.

About this clone itself: A junction end diverges from the germline sequence, so it may reflect a read error. The chain uses TRBV18 and TRBJ1-1; D is unclear. The CDR3 has 13 amino acids. Germline values: CDR1 KGHSH, CDR2 LQKENI. Written as DNA, the CDR3 is TGTGCCAACTCACACTCGGAGGAGACTGAAGCTTTCTTT. Its protein product is CANSHSEETEAFF.

The J gene is TRBJ2-7, the V gene TRBV15; 8 positions match TRBD1. V trimming: 5 bases; J trimming: 4 bases; junction bases outside the gene matches: 4. The CDR3 covers 13 residues. Germline loops: CDR1 LNHNV, CDR2 YYDKDF (reference sequence). The CDR3 is CATSGTGSYEQYF. DNA of the CDR3: TGTGCCACCAGCGGGACAGGAAGTTACGAGCAGTACTTC. The entire variable domain, with the rest obtained from reference TRBV15 and TRBJ2-7, is as follows: DAMVIQNPRYQVTQFGKPVTLSCSQTLNHNVMYWYQQKSSQAPKLLFHYYDKDFNNEADTPDNFQSRRPNTSFCFLDIRSPGLGDTAMYLCATSGTGSYEQYFGPGTRLTVT.

The chain links TRBV28 to TRBJ1-2; TRBD1 aligns across 11 bases. The length of the CDR3 is 14 residues. J gave up 4 bases and V 4 bases, and 2 bases lay outside the gene matches. Germline CDR1 MDHEN, CDR2 SYDVKM. The CDR3 here is CASSSGQGAYGYTF. CDR3 in DNA: TGTGCCAGCAGTTCAGGACAGGGGGCCTATGGCTACACCTTC.

V usage is TRBV7-9 and J usage is TRBJ2-7, with TRBD2 matching over 11 bases. The V and J ends lost 7 bases and 5 bases, in that order; junction bases with no gene match: 7. Germline CDR1 and CDR2: SEHNR and FQNEAQ (reference sequence). The CDR3 has 14 amino acids. CDR3 bases: TGTGCCAGCACCGCGGGACTAGCGGAAGACGAGCAGTACTTC. As protein: CASTAGLAEDEQYF.

Comment on this clone: This sample also contains other DNA sequences that code for the same CDR3. The V and J genes are TRBV28 and TRBJ2-5; D is ambiguous. V dropped 3 bases and J dropped 4 bases, with 3 bases sitting between them. The CDR3 covers 11 residues. The V gene's germline CDR1 is MDHEN and CDR2 SYDVKM. Written as DNA, the CDR3 is TGTGCCAGCAGTTTCCGAGAGACCCAGTACTTC. Residues: CASSFRETQYF. Full variable domain (missing parts from reference TRBV28 and TRBJ2-5): DVKVTQSSRYLVKRTGEKVFLECVQDMDHENMFWYRQDPGLGLRLIYFSYDVKMKEKGDIPEGYSVSREKKERFSLILESASTNQTSMYLCASSFRETQYFGPGTRLLVL.

The V gene is TRBV7-2, the J gene TRBJ2-7; 12 bases fit TRBD2. CDR1 and CDR2 from the germline V gene are SGHTA and FQGNSA. J was trimmed by 3 bases and V by 0 bases; bases with no gene match: 6. CDR3 size: 17 residues. The CDR3 DNA reads as TGTGCCAGCAGCTTAGCAAGGACTAGCGGGATCGGCTACGAGCAGTACTTC. This translates into CASSLARTSGIGYEQYF.

This clone was counted once. The gene calls are TRBV29-1 and TRBJ1-3; no firm D call. Looked up from germline, CDR1 is SQVTM and CDR2 is ANQGSEA. Trimming shortened V by 3 bases and J by 4 bases, and 7 bases separated the two germline ends. CDR3 size: 12 residues. The CDR3 spells CSVERVGNTIYF. As DNA, the CDR3 is TGCAGCGTTGAGCGGGTCGGAAACACCATATATTTT.

This chain links TRBV20-1 with TRBJ1-2; D perhaps matches TRBD1 (5 bases). The CDR3 runs 11 residues. Between the trimmed V and J ends, which lost 7 bases and 4 bases, there was a span of 10 bases. Germline CDR1 reads DFQATT; CDR2 reads SNEGSKA (reference sequence). The CDR3 protein is CSVPGGYGYTF. In DNA, the CDR3 is TGCAGTGTCCCGGGGGGCTATGGCTACACCTTC.